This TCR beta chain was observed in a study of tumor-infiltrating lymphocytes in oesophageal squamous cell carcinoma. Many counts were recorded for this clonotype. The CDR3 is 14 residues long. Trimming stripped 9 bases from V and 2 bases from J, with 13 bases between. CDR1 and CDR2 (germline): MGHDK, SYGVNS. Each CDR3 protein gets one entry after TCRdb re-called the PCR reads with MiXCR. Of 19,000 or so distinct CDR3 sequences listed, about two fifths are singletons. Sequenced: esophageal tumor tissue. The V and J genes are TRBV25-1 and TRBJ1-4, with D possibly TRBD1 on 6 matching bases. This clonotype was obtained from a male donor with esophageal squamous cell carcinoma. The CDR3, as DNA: TGTGCCAGTAACAACGGGGGCACTAATGAAAAACTGTTTTTT. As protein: CASNNGGTNEKLFF.